The clone carrying this T cell receptor beta chain was recorded a few times. Its target is not known. The sample comes from a study of T-cell memory formation after mild COVID-19. About the research overall: TCR clusters were mostly confined to one donor each. Notes on the study in general: Among contracting clones, CD4+ were mainly CM/EM and CD8+ enriched in EMRA. Pre-infection memory carried some responding clones, suggesting that cross-reactive memory joined.

Each CDR3 protein gets one entry after TCRdb re-called the 5' RACE reads with MiXCR. The sample has some 290,000 distinct CDR3 sequences; roughly 15% are singletons. Germline V gene lookup returns CDR1 LNHDA and CDR2 SQIVND (reference sequence). This CDR3 comprises 15 residues. V was pared by 7 bases and J by 3 bases, with 6 bases of the junction left unmatched. This chain connects TRBV19 to TRBJ2-3; TRBD2 aligns across 11 bases. The sample taken for sequencing was PBMCs or a T cell subset sorted from them (not recorded which). The sequence derives from a man between 18 and 35 years old who had mild COVID-19 (a few samples of this study predate the infection). Cell type and time point are not known. In DNA form, the CDR3 reads TGTGCCAGTAAGCCCGGGACTAGCGGTACAGATACGCAGTATTTT. The encoded protein is CASKPGTSGTDTQYF.